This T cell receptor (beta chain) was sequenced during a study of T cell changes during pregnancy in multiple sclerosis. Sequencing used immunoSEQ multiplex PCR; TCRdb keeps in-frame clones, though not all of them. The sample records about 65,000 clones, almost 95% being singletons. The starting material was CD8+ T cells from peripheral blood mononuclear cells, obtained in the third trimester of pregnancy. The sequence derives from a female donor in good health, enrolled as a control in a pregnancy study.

This chain's CDR3 is CASSGGKEGETQYF. The DNA for the CDR3 is TGTGCCAGCAGCGGGGGGAAAGAAGGAGAGACCCAGTACTTC. This sequence joins TRBV5-4 and TRBJ2-5, with D possibly being TRBD2 (6 bases). Trimming stripped 4 bases from V and 4 bases from J, with 14 bases between. CDR3 length: 14 residues. Germline V lookup: CDR1 SGHNT, CDR2 YYREEE (reference sequence).